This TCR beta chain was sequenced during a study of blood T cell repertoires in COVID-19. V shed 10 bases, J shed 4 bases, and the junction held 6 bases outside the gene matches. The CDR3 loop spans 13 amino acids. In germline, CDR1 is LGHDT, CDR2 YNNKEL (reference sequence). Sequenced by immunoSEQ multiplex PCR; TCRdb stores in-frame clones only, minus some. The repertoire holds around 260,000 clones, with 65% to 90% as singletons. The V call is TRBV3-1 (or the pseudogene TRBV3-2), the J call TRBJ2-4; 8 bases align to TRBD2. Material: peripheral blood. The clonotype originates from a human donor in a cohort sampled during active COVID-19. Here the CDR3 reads CATEGLAKNIQYF. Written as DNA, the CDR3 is TGTGCCACCGAAGGACTAGCTAAAAACATTCAGTACTTC.